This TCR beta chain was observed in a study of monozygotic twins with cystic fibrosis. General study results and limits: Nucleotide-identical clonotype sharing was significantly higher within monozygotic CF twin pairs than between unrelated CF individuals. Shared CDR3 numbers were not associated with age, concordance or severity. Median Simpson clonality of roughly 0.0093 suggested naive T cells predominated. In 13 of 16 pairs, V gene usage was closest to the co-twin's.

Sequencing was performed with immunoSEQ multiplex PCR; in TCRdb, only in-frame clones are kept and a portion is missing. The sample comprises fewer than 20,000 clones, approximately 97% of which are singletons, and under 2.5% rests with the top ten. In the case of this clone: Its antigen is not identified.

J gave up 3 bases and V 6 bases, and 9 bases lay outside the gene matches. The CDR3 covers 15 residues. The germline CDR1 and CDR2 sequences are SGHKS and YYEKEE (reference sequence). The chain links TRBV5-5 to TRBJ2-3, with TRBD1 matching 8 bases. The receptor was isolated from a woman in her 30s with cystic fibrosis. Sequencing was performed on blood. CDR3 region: CASTSRRGLTDTQYF. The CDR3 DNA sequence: TGTGCCAGCACCTCTCGCAGGGGGCTAACAGATACGCAGTATTTT.